This T cell receptor (beta chain) was documented in a study of CD8 T cells in Susac syndrome. The study sequenced TCR beta in blood CD8+ and CD4+ T cells. The count of this clonotype is one. With random hexamers, 0.5 to 1 ug RNA was reverse transcribed. Amplification of TCR beta CDR3 across 54 Vbeta and 13 Jbeta was performed with immunoSEQ multiplex PCR. TCRdb independently ran MiXCR on the immunoSEQ multiplex PCR reads; one entry per CDR3 protein. The repertoire holds about 120,000 distinct CDR3 sequences, 85% to 95% seen once, with approximately 0.12% in the top ten. The receptor was derived from a human donor in good health. The source material was CD8+ T cells from PBMCs.

CDR3 in amino acids: CATSRESIGTAGPIYGYTF. The CDR3 nucleotides read TGTGCCACCAGCAGAGAATCGATCGGGACGGCCGGGCCGATCTATGGCTACACCTTC. J is TRBJ1-2 and V is TRBV15, with D possibly matching TRBD1 (5 bases). The CDR3 covers 19 residues. The V gene lost 0 bases and the J gene lost 4 bases, with 24 bases spanning the gap. The germline V gene has CDR1 LNHNV and CDR2 YYDKDF (reference sequence).